One sample yielded the 17 T cell receptor beta chains listed below, sequenced in a study of type 1 regulatory T cells. For these receptors, no antigen is known. Each CDR3 protein is one row after TCRdb ran MiXCR on the reads. The table lists 55,000 to 65,000 distinct CDR3 sequences, approximately 60% of them singletons, with 1.8% in the top ten. Sample: cultured non-Tr1 T cells, either the whole culture or a sorted T cell fraction (not recorded which). The receptors here all came from a human donor in good health.

J is TRBJ2-5 and V is TRBV20-1, with D possibly matching TRBD1 (6 bases). V shed 3 bases and J shed 7 bases, with 21 bases lying between them. From germline, CDR1 is DFQATT and CDR2 SNEGSKA (reference sequence). The CDR3 has 15 amino acids. DNA of the CDR3: TGCAGTGCTAGGATCCAGGGGACGACGGGGAGGACCCAGTACTTC. It codes for CSARIQGTTGRTQYF.

The chain employs TRBV5-1 and TRBJ2-7, with 7 bases identical to TRBD2. V shed 0 bases, J shed 6 bases, and the junction held 3 bases outside the gene matches. The CDR3 has 13 amino acids. CDR1 and CDR2 (germline): SGHRS, YFSETQ. The CDR3 here is CASSLGGSVEQYF. The DNA for the CDR3 is TGCGCCAGCAGCTTGGGCGGGAGTGTCGAGCAGTACTTC.

Concerning this clonotype: The junction does not match germline at one end; this may be a read error. The chain combines TRBV4-2 with TRBJ2-3; D may be TRBD2 (5 bases). Germline lookup yields CDR1 LGHNA and CDR2 YNFKEQ. CDR3 length: 17 residues. DNA of the CDR3: TGTGTCAGCAGCCGGTCAGGTAGTGGCGAGGGTACAGATACGCAGTATTTT. Amino acids: CVSSRSGSGEGTDTQYF.

The chain employs TRBV15 and TRBJ2-5; 8 bases fit TRBD2. Germline lookup yields CDR1 LNHNV and CDR2 YYDKDF (reference sequence). This CDR3 is built from 13 residues. The V segment lost 0 bases and the J segment 9 bases; nucleotides outside the gene matches: 3. The DNA for the CDR3 is TGTGCCACCAGCAGAGATCCGGGAGGGGCCCAGTACTTC. Translation gives CATSRDPGGAQYF.

The rearrangement links TRBV24-1 to TRBJ1-5; D is unresolved. Germline CDR1 and CDR2: KGHDR and SFDVKD. Trimming took off 5 bases at V and 10 bases at J, with 14 bases between the two ends. This CDR3 has 13 amino acids. CDR3 region: CATSASSGGPQHF. CDR3 sequence (DNA): TGTGCCACCAGTGCCTCCTCAGGTGGTCCCCAGCATTTT.

The V gene is TRBV10-3, the J gene TRBJ1-1; D remains ambiguous. The V gene's germline CDR1 is ENHRY and CDR2 SYGVKD. This CDR3 spans 15 amino acids. The V and J ends lost 0 bases and 0 bases respectively, with 8 bases between them. The CDR3 region has the DNA TGTGCCATCAGTGAGTCACGAGGGTTGAACACTGAAGCTTTCTTT. It yields the protein CAISESRGLNTEAFF.

The chain joins TRBV7-9 to TRBJ2-7; the D gene is possibly TRBD2 (5 bases). The V gene's germline CDR1 is SEHNR and CDR2 FQNEAQ (reference sequence). The CDR3 has 15 residues. V lost 1 base, J lost 6 bases, and 16 bases lay in between. In nucleotides, the CDR3 is TGTGCCAGCAGCTTAGTGCAATCCTGGGGAGTCGAGCAGTACTTC. This codes for CASSLVQSWGVEQYF.

This chain connects TRBV4-2 to TRBJ2-7; TRBD2 matches 8 bases. This CDR3 contains 15 residues. The trim removed 0 bases at V and 0 bases at J, leaving 1 base unmatched. Looked up from germline, CDR1 is LGHNA and CDR2 is YNFKEQ. As DNA, the CDR3 is TGTGCCAGCAGCCAAGATACTAGCGGCTCCTACGAGCAGTACTTC. Its protein product is CASSQDTSGSYEQYF.

The CDR3: CASISSSGRNTIYF. The CDR3 DNA is TGTGCCAGTATCTCCTCTTCGGGGCGAAACACCATATATTTT. The J gene is TRBJ1-3, the V gene TRBV19; TRBD1 is a possible D gene (5 bases). CDR3 length: 14 amino acids. With 7 bases removed from V and 5 bases from J, the gap between germline ends came to 15 bases. From germline, CDR1 is LNHDA and CDR2 SQIVND (reference sequence).

The V call is TRBV28, the J call TRBJ2-3, with 9 bases identical to TRBD2. Trimming at V came to 5 bases and at J to 2 bases, leaving 14 bases not matched to a gene. The CDR3 extends over 18 amino acids. Per the germline V gene, CDR1 is MDHEN and CDR2 is SYDVKM. This CDR3 reads CASSTRGSGRSLTDTQYF. As DNA, the CDR3 is TGTGCCAGCAGTACTCGGGGCAGCGGGAGGAGCCTCACAGATACGCAGTATTTT.

This clonotype counts as medium-sized. V usage is TRBV12-3 or TRBV12-4 and J usage is TRBJ1-4; D not certain. V lost 4 bases to trimming and J lost 5 bases, with 8 bases between them. The CDR3 loop spans 13 amino acids. The CDR3 reads CASSSGGNEKLFF. The CDR3 coding sequence is TGTGCCAGCAGTTCCGGAGGGAATGAAAAACTGTTTTTT.

CDR3 region: CASSRSLAGAYNEQFF. Here the CDR3 DNA reads TGTGCCAGCAGTAGATCACTAGCGGGAGCCTACAATGAGCAGTTCTTC. This chain uses TRBV14 with TRBJ2-1, with 11 bases fitting TRBD2. Germline V gene data show CDR1 as SGHDN and CDR2 as FVKESK. The CDR3 is made up of 16 amino acids. V lost 6 bases, J lost 2 bases, and 6 bases stayed unmatched. Supplemented by reference TRBV14 and TRBJ2-1, the full variable domain reads EAGVTQFPSHSVIEKGQTVTLRCDPISGHDNLYWYRRVMGKEIKFLLHFVKESKQDESGMPNNRFLAERTGGTYSTLKVQPAELEDSGVYFCASSRSLAGAYNEQFFGPGTRLTVL.

This sequence joins TRBV7-2 and TRBJ1-1; D is ambiguous. This CDR3 comprises 14 residues. Trimming left V 1 base short and J 2 bases short, with 8 bases between. Looked up from germline, CDR1 is SGHTA and CDR2 is FQGNSA. CDR3 residues: CASSLVRGNTEAFF. The DNA for the CDR3 is TGTGCCAGCAGCTTAGTTCGGGGAAACACTGAAGCTTTCTTT.

The chain combines TRBV28 with TRBJ1-4; D gene ambiguous. Trimming removed 3 bases from V and 2 bases from J, with 1 base in between. There are 12 residues in the CDR3. Per the germline V gene, CDR1 is MDHEN and CDR2 is SYDVKM. The CDR3 here is CASSLTNEKLFF. CDR3 DNA: TGTGCCAGCAGTTTGACTAATGAAAAACTGTTTTTT.

This rearrangement joins TRBV5-6 to TRBJ2-1; the match to TRBD2 covers 14 bases. The germline gives CDR1 SGHDT, CDR2 YYEEEE. The CDR3 contains 17 residues. V gave up 7 bases and J gave up 1 base; unmatched junction bases: 7. The CDR3 reads CASSGTSGSLSYNEQFF. CDR3 in DNA: TGTGCCAGCTCCGGGACTAGCGGGAGCTTATCCTACAATGAGCAGTTCTTC.

The J gene is TRBJ2-5, the V gene TRBV7-9; the match to TRBD1 covers 9 bases. CDR3 length: 15 amino acids. The germline gives CDR1 SEHNR, CDR2 FQNEAQ (reference sequence). V lost 1 base and J lost 4; bases outside the gene matches: 4. Here the CDR3 DNA reads TGTGCCAGCAGCTTAGTACAGGGGGCCGGAGAGACCCAGTACTTC. This codes for CASSLVQGAGETQYF. Based on the CDR3 plus reference TRBV7-9 and TRBJ2-5, the full variable domain is DTGVSQNPRHKITKRGQNVTFRCDPISEHNRLYWYRQTLGQGPEFLTYFQNEAQLEKSRLLSDRFSAERPKGSFSTLEIQRTEQGDSAMYLCASSLVQGAGETQYFGPGTRLLVL.

This clonotype was counted a few times. The V and J genes are TRBV7-2 and TRBJ2-1; D is possibly TRBD2 (5 bases). V shed 4 bases and J shed 2 bases, with 12 bases lying between them. Germline CDR1 and CDR2: SGHTA and FQGNSA. The CDR3 runs 15 residues. The CDR3 reads CASSSGRTTYNEQFF. CDR3 coding DNA: TGTGCCAGCAGCTCGGGGAGAACCACCTACAATGAGCAGTTCTTC.